Listed here are 32 T cell receptor beta chains from one sample, sequenced in a study of Graves' ophthalmopathy and Graves' hyperthyroidism. RNA transcripts were the template, and TCR beta CDR3 regions were amplified from them. In the first round, RT-PCR was carried out with HTBI primers, and a multiplex PCR formed the second round. TCRdb recomputed calls from the multiplex PCR reads with MiXCR, one row per CDR3 protein. The profile covers 650,000 to 900,000 distinct CDR3 sequences, with 40% appearing a single time and 44% taken by the ten largest. The specimen was peripheral blood. These TCRs come from an adult man with Graves' ophthalmopathy.

The V and J genes are TRBV6-5 and TRBJ2-7; TRBD2 might be the D (6 bases). CDR1 MNHEY and CDR2 SVGAGI come from the germline V gene. V was shortened by 2 bases and J by 0 bases, with 11 bases between the two germline ends. This CDR3 region has 15 residues. CDR3 sequence: CASSYNRRGSYEQYV. CDR3 nucleotide sequence: TGTGCCAGCAGTTACAATCGGCGGGGCTCCTACGAGCAGTACGTC.

Of note for this clonotype: A much larger clone differs by one base, so this may be a read error. The CDR3 carries no conserved terminal phenylalanine or tryptophan, so it likely arises from a read error. The chain has TRBV10-3 and TRBJ1-1; D is unresolved. Germline loops: CDR1 ENHRY, CDR2 SYGVKD. This CDR3 is 12 amino acids long. The DNA of the CDR3 is TGTTCAACAGTCGGGGTGGGCACTGAAGCTTTCCTT. It codes for CSTVGVGTEAFL.

This clonotype was observed a handful of times. This chain joins TRBV15 and TRBJ1-5; 9 nucleotides line up with TRBD1. V shed 10 bases and J 5 bases; nucleotides not matched to a gene: 12. Germline V CDR1 and CDR2: LNHNV, YYDKDF (reference sequence). The CDR3 spans 15 residues. CDR3 sequence (DNA): TGTGCCAGCATCACGACAACAGGGGGCGATCAGCCCCAGCATTTT. Translation: CASITTTGGDQPQHF.

This clonotype has just a few counts. The chain combines TRBV7-9 with TRBJ1-1, with D uncertain. The CDR3 loop spans 14 amino acids. Between the trimmed V and J ends, which lost 3 bases and 1 base, there was a span of 9 bases. Germline CDR1 SEHNR, CDR2 FQNEAQ (reference sequence). This CDR3 is CASSLPSANTEAFF. CDR3 nucleotides: TGTGCCAGCAGCTTGCCGTCAGCGAACACTGAAGCTTTCTTT.

This clonotype turned up a few times. V and J are TRBV13 and TRBJ2-5; TRBD2 agrees at 7 bases. The CDR3 has 16 residues. V lost 4 bases and J lost 2; bases outside the gene matches: 10. CDR1 and CDR2 from the germline V gene are PRHDT and FYEKMQ (reference sequence). CDR3 DNA: TGTGCCAGCAGCTCCCGACTAGCAGGACCACAAGAGACCCAGTACTTC. This codes for CASSSRLAGPQETQYF.

The rearrangement uses TRBV24-1 and TRBJ1-5; 7 bases are shared with TRBD1. The ends lost 12 bases at V and 4 bases at J; junction bases unmatched: 8. Germline V gene sequence: CDR1 KGHDR, CDR2 SFDVKD. The CDR3 runs 13 residues. This chain's CDR3 is CAWSGQANQPQHF. DNA of the CDR3: TGTGCCTGGAGTGGACAGGCAAATCAGCCCCAGCATTTT.

The rearrangement uses TRBV20-1 and TRBJ2-7, with 10 bases matching TRBD2. CDR3 length: 14 residues. Germline V CDR1 and CDR2: DFQATT, SNEGSKA (reference sequence). V gave up 6 bases and J gave up 0 bases; unmatched junction bases: 5. CDR3 region: CSAAPSGSSYEQYF. In DNA, the CDR3 is TGCAGTGCCGCGCCTAGCGGGAGCTCCTACGAGCAGTACTTC.

Concerning this clonotype itself: The junction departs from germline at one end; a sequencing error may be responsible. The chain has TRBV7-2 and TRBJ2-7, with 10 bases aligning to TRBD2. The CDR3 sequence is 15 residues long. The V gene's germline CDR1 is SGHTA and CDR2 FQGNSA. CDR3 DNA: TGCGCCAGCAGCCAAGGGGCTAGCGGGAGCCACGAGCAGTACTTC. Translation: CASSQGASGSHEQYF.

There are many counts of this clonotype. V is TRBV19 and J is TRBJ1-2; tentatively, D is TRBD1 (6 bases). V shed 6 bases and J shed 4 bases, with 9 bases lying between them. CDR3 length: 12 amino acids. Germline V lookup: CDR1 LNHDA, CDR2 SQIVND (reference sequence). This CDR3 is CASRGGSYGYTF. CDR3 coding DNA: TGTGCCAGTAGAGGGGGATCCTATGGCTACACCTTC. The full variable domain, with the rest looked up from reference TRBV19 and TRBJ1-2, is DGGITQSPKYLFRKEGQNVTLSCEQNLNHDAMYWYRQDPGQGLRLIYYSQIVNDFQKGDIAEGYSVSREKKESFPLTVTSAQKNPTAFYLCASRGGSYGYTFGSGTRLTVV.

Concerning this clonotype itself: A much larger clone lies one base from this, so it may be a read error. This chain joins TRBV11-2 and TRBJ1-3, with TRBD1 matching over 9 bases. The V gene's germline CDR1 is SGHAT and CDR2 FQNNGV. This CDR3 has 11 amino acids. CDR3 in amino acids: CASGSLGQGTF. CDR3 DNA: TGTGCCAGCGGCTCATTGGGACAGGGTACGTTT. Combining the CDR3 with reference TRBV11-2 and TRBJ1-3 gives the whole variable domain EAGVAQSPRYKIIEKRQSVAFWCNPISGHATLYWYQQILGQGPKLLIQFQNNGVVDDSQLPKDRFSAERLKGVDSTLKIQPAKLEDSAVYLCASGSLGQGTFGEGSWLTVV.

This chain uses TRBV7-3 with TRBJ2-7, with TRBD2 identical over 14 bases. This CDR3 is 18 amino acids long. In germline, CDR1 is SGHTA, CDR2 FQGTGA. Trimming cost V 5 bases and J 3 bases; bases outside gene matches: 12. The CDR3 bases are TGTGCCAGCAGCCCCTTTGGGGGACTAGCGGGAGAGGGCTACGAGCAGTACTTC. As protein: CASSPFGGLAGEGYEQYF.

The sample holds many counts of this clonotype. The gene calls are TRBV11-1 and TRBJ1-1, with 9 positions matching TRBD1. Germline CDR1 SGHAT, CDR2 FQDESV (reference sequence). CDR3 length equals 15 residues. The V gene end was trimmed by 6 bases and the J gene end by 5 bases; junction bases not matched to a gene: 10. The CDR3 sequence is CASRPPGTGRTEAFF. Written as DNA, the CDR3 is TGTGCCAGCAGACCCCCCGGGACAGGGAGGACTGAAGCTTTCTTT.

A few counts support this clonotype. The chain joins TRBV11-2 to TRBJ1-1, with 7 bases matching TRBD1. This CDR3 contains 15 residues. J was trimmed by 2 bases and V by 5 bases; bases with no gene match: 8. CDR1 and CDR2 from the germline V gene are SGHAT and FQNNGV. In DNA, the CDR3 is TGTGCCAGCAGCCCCGGGACAGAACTTAACACTGAAGCTTTCTTT. Amino acid sequence: CASSPGTELNTEAFF.

This clonotype turned up a few times. The genes are TRBV6-5 and TRBJ1-3, with 7 bases fitting TRBD1. Unmatched junction bases numbered 4, after V lost 6 bases and J lost 2 bases. Per the germline V gene, CDR1 is MNHEY and CDR2 is SVGAGI. The CDR3 contains 14 residues. CDR3 sequence: CASRETGAGNTIYF. DNA for the CDR3: TGTGCCAGCAGGGAAACAGGGGCTGGAAACACCATATATTTT.

This clonotype has a count of ten or more. The V call is TRBV12-3 or TRBV12-4, the J call TRBJ2-5; the D gene could be TRBD1 or TRBD2 (5 bases each). The CDR3 spans 12 residues. V was shortened by 4 bases and J by 11 bases, with 14 bases between the two germline ends. The CDR3 DNA sequence: TGTGCCAGCAGTTCCGAGCCGGGACCGCAGTACTTC. Amino acid sequence: CASSSEPGPQYF.

This clonotype was observed many times. The V call is TRBV20-1, the J call TRBJ2-5, with 9 bases fitting TRBD1. Germline assignment: CDR1 DFQATT and CDR2 SNEGSKA (reference sequence). The CDR3 runs 13 residues. The trim removed 5 bases at V and 5 bases at J, leaving 6 bases unmatched. DNA for the CDR3: TGCAGTGCTGGGACAGGGTGGGGGGAGACCCAGTACTTC. It is translated as CSAGTGWGETQYF.

The J gene is TRBJ1-1, the V gene TRBV11-2; D unresolved. The CDR3 is 15 residues long. Per germline, CDR1 SGHAT and CDR2 FQNNGV. The V end lost 1 base, the J end lost 4 bases, and 13 bases lay between the germline ends. The CDR3 DNA reads TGTGCCAGCAGCTTAGTGCGAGGGTTGAGCACTGAAGCTTTCTTT. Translation gives CASSLVRGLSTEAFF.

The rearrangement links TRBV4-1 to TRBJ2-5, with 8 bases aligning to TRBD1. The CDR3 has 15 residues. Germline V CDR1 and CDR2: MGHRA, YSYEKL. Trimming removed 2 bases from V and 3 bases from J; junction bases left unmatched: 5. In DNA form, the CDR3 reads TGCGCCAGCAGCCAAACTTGGGGACAGGAAGAGACCCAGTACTTC. As protein: CASSQTWGQEETQYF.

As for this clonotype: One end of the junction does not line up with germline, which may come from a read error. The chain combines TRBV6-2 or TRBV6-3 with TRBJ1-2, with 8 bases identical to TRBD1. Germline lookup yields CDR1 MNHEY and CDR2 SVGEGT. The CDR3 loop spans 17 amino acids. DNA for the CDR3: TGTGCCATCAGTTACCTCAGAACAGGGGGACTTAACTATGGCTACACCTTC. Translation gives CAISYLRTGGLNYGYTF.

The chain couples TRBV10-3 to TRBJ2-5, with a tentative D call TRBD2 (5 bases). Germline CDR1 reads ENHRY; CDR2 reads SYGVKD. CDR3 length equals 11 residues. V lost 7 bases and J lost 5, with 8 bases in between. CDR3 DNA: TGTGCCATCACCCGAGGGGAGACCCAGTACTTC. It translates to CAITRGETQYF.

The chain has TRBV2 and TRBJ1-5, with 9 bases that match TRBD1. Trimming took 8 bases from V and 7 from J; bases not matched to a gene: 3. Germline-derived CDR1 and CDR2 are SNHLY and FYNNEI. This CDR3 has 12 amino acids. CDR3 sequence (DNA): TGTGCCAGCTTGGGACAGGGCCAGCCCCAGCATTTT. Translating gives CASLGQGQPQHF.

As for this clonotype: Because the CDR3's place on the DNA is in doubt, the DNA is left out and the CDR3 is given as listed by TCRdb. The V gene is TRBV29-1, the J gene TRBJ2-7; the table's D call, TRBD2, was not checked against the DNA. The CDR3 length equals 17 residues, ends included. CDR1 and CDR2 from the germline V gene are SQVTM and ANQGSEA. The CDR3 region is CSVLCASSLTKGREQYF.

This clonotype showed up just a few times. The J gene is TRBJ1-2, the V gene TRBV7-9; D is uncertain. The V end was cut by 3 bases, the J end by 4 bases, with 12 bases between. The CDR3 contains 14 residues. The germline V gene has CDR1 SEHNR and CDR2 FQNEAQ (reference sequence). The CDR3 loop reads CASSLGRATYGYTF. CDR3 nucleotide sequence: TGTGCCAGCAGCTTGGGTAGGGCAACCTATGGCTACACCTTC.

The chain recombines TRBV12-3 or TRBV12-4 with TRBJ2-5, with 7 bases lining up with TRBD2. J was trimmed by 0 bases and V by 2 bases; bases with no gene match: 6. The CDR3 covers 16 residues. The CDR3 here is CASSLWGGGHQETQYF. CDR3 sequence (DNA): TGTGCCAGCAGTTTATGGGGCGGGGGACACCAAGAGACCCAGTACTTC.

V and J are TRBV7-9 and TRBJ1-3, with D tentatively TRBD1 (6 bases). In germline, CDR1 is SEHNR, CDR2 FQNEAQ (reference sequence). CDR3 size: 17 residues. V gave up 1 base and J gave up 0 bases, with 13 bases separating them. The CDR3 DNA reads as TGTGCCAGCAGCTTAGGTTCAGGGGCCAGCTCTGGAAACACCATATATTTT. Translated, it gives CASSLGSGASSGNTIYF.

A remark on this clonotype: The junction and the germline gene differ at one end; a read error may be behind it. The chain recombines TRBV10-3 with TRBJ2-7; D unclear. Germline-derived CDR1 and CDR2 are ENHRY and SYGVKD. CDR3 length: 14 residues. The CDR3 reads CASSDVRSGGEQCF. CDR3 sequence (DNA): TGTGCCAGCAGTGATGTGCGGTCAGGTGGCGAGCAGTGCTTC.

With respect to this clonotype: A clone one base away is much larger, so this may be a read error. The CDR3 is CASSLELHGGYGHTF. The CDR3 DNA reads TGTGCCAGCAGCTTAGAACTCCATGGTGGCTATGGCCACACCTTC. This chain connects TRBV7-9 to TRBJ1-2; no reliable D call. CDR1 and CDR2 (germline): SEHNR, FQNEAQ (reference sequence). The CDR3 is 15 residues long.

The sample holds many counts of this clonotype. The gene calls are TRBV2 and TRBJ1-2; maybe TRBD1 (6 bases). Per the germline V gene, CDR1 is SNHLY and CDR2 is FYNNEI. The V and J ends lost 2 bases and 8 bases respectively, with 12 bases between them. This CDR3 spans 13 amino acids. CDR3 DNA: TGTGCCAGCAGTGAACCTAACAGGGACGGCTACACCTTC. Translated, it gives CASSEPNRDGYTF.

The V and J genes are TRBV7-9 and TRBJ2-5; D gene ambiguous. Germline loops: CDR1 SEHNR, CDR2 FQNEAQ (reference sequence). V gave up 2 bases and J gave up 5 bases, with 15 bases separating them. The CDR3 length is 15 residues. CDR3 sequence: CASSLRAVASETQYF. The CDR3 DNA follows: TGTGCCAGCAGCTTAAGGGCGGTGGCGTCGGAGACCCAGTACTTC.

A few counts support this clonotype. The V call is TRBV20-1, the J call TRBJ1-5; TRBD1 might be the D (5 bases). The CDR3 contains 13 residues. Germline CDR1 is DFQATT and CDR2 is SNEGSKA (reference sequence). Trimming removed 0 bases at V and 5 bases at J, with 8 bases between. This CDR3 reads CSAREGADQPQHF. In nucleotides, the CDR3 is TGCAGTGCTAGAGAAGGGGCGGATCAGCCCCAGCATTTT.

The CDR3 nucleotides read TGTGCCAGCAGTCCGCCGGACAGGCTTGAGCAGTACTTC. Its translation: CASSPPDRLEQYF. This chain joins TRBV6-1 and TRBJ2-7; 7 bases match TRBD1. The germline V gene has CDR1 MNHNS and CDR2 SASEGT. The J segment lost 7 bases and the V segment lost 5 bases, leaving 8 bases of the junction unmatched. The CDR3 consists of 13 residues.

This clonotype appeared a few times. The CDR3 sequence is CASRRDSATNEKLFF. CDR3 sequence (DNA): TGTGCCAGCAGGCGGGACAGTGCAACTAATGAAAAACTGTTTTTT. The chain recombines TRBV6-5 with TRBJ1-4, with 7 nucleotides matching TRBD1. V shed 6 bases and J 0 bases; nucleotides not matched to a gene: 4. In germline, CDR1 is MNHEY, CDR2 SVGAGI. The CDR3 covers 15 residues.